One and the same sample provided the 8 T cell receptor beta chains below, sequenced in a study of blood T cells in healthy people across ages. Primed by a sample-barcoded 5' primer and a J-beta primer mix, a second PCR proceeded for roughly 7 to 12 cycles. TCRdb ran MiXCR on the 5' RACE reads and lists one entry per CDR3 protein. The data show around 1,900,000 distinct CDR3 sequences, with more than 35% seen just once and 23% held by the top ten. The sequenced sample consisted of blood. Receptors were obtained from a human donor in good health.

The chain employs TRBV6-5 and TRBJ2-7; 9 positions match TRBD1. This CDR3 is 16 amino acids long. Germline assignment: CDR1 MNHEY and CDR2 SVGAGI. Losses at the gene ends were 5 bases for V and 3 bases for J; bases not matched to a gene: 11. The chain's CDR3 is CASSPSQGATNYEQYF. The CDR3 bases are TGTGCCAGCAGTCCATCACAGGGGGCTACAAACTACGAGCAGTACTTC.

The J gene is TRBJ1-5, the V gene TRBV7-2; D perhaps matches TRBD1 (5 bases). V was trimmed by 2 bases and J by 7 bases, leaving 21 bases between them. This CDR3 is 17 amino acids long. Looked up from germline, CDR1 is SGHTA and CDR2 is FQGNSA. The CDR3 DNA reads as TGTGCCAGCAGCTTACTAGGGGCATCATATCACAAGCAGCCCCAGCATTTT. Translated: CASSLLGASYHKQPQHF. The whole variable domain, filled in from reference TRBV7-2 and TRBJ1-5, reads GAGVSQSPSNKVTEKGKDVELRCDPISGHTALYWYRQSLGQGLEFLIYFQGNSAPDKSGLPSDRFSAERTGGSVSTLTIQRTQQEDSAVYLCASSLLGASYHKQPQHFGDGTRLSIL.

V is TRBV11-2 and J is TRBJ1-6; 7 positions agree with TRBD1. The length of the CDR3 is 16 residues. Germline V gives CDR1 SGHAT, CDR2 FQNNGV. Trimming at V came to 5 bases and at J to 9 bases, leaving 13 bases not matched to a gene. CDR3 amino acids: CASSRWKQGLGSPLHF. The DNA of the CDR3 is TGTGCCAGCAGCCGTTGGAAACAGGGGCTTGGTTCACCCCTCCACTTT.

CDR3 region: CASSFMARGLNTEAFF. The CDR3 region has the DNA TGCGCCAGCAGTTTTATGGCCCGAGGGTTGAACACTGAAGCTTTCTTT. The rearrangement links TRBV5-1 to TRBJ1-1; D is ambiguous. The CDR3 loop spans 16 amino acids. CDR1 and CDR2 from the germline V gene are SGHRS and YFSETQ. Deletions cut 5 bases from V and 0 bases from J, with 17 bases between.

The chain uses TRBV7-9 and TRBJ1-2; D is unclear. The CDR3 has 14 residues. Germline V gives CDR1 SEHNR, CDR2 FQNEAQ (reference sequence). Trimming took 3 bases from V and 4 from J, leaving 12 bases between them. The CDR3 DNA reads TGTGCCAGCAGCTTCGGTCTTGTTGCCTATGGCTACACCTTC. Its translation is CASSFGLVAYGYTF.

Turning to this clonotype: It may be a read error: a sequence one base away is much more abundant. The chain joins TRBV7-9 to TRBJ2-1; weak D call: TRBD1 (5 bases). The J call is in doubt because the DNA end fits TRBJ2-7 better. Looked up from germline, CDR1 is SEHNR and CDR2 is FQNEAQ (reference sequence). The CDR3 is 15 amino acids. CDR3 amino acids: CASSLAGPSYNEQYF. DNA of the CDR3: TGTGCCAGCAGCTTAGCGGGGCCCTCCTACAATGAGCAGTACTTC.

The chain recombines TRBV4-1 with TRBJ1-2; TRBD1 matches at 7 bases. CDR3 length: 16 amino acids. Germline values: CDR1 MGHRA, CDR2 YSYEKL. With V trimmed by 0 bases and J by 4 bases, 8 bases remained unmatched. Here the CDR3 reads CASSQEGQAILYGYTF. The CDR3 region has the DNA TGCGCCAGCAGCCAAGAAGGACAGGCCATTCTCTATGGCTACACCTTC.

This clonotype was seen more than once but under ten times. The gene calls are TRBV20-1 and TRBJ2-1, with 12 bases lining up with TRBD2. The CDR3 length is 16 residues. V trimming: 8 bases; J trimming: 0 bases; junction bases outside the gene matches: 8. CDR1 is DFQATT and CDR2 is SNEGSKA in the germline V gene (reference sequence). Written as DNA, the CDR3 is TGCAGTACGACTAGCGGGGGCCCCTACTCCTACAATGAGCAGTTCTTC. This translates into CSTTSGGPYSYNEQFF.